A single sample is the source of the 4 T cell receptor beta chains below, sequenced in a study of blood T cells in healthy people across ages. The second PCR ran roughly 7 to 11 cycles with a sample-barcoded 5' primer and J-beta primers. Using its own MiXCR run on the 5' RACE reads, TCRdb lists one record per CDR3 protein. The sample shows roughly 720,000 distinct CDR3 sequences, roughly 50% of them seen only once. The sample comprised blood. The source of these receptors is a man older than 75 in good health.

CDR3 sequence: CASSKVRRETEAFF. CDR3 coding DNA: TGCGCCAGCAGCAAGGTTAGGAGGGAGACTGAAGCTTTCTTT. The chain has TRBV5-1 and TRBJ1-1; D call uncertain. Looked up from germline, CDR1 is SGHRS and CDR2 is YFSETQ. The V and J ends lost 4 bases and 5 bases respectively, with 15 bases between them. This CDR3 has 14 amino acids.

The table lists this clonotype with a few counts. V gene TRBV29-1 combines with J gene TRBJ1-2, with 9 nucleotides matching TRBD1. The J segment lost 5 bases and the V segment lost 6 bases, leaving 13 bases of the junction unmatched. CDR3 length equals 15 residues. The germline gives CDR1 SQVTM, CDR2 ANQGSEA. The CDR3 loop reads CSVNSVDRGRYGYTF. The CDR3 nucleotides read TGCAGCGTCAACTCTGTGGACAGGGGAAGATATGGCTACACCTTC.

The chain combines TRBV5-6 with TRBJ2-3; the D gene is possibly TRBD1 (6 bases). The V and J ends lost 6 bases and 14 bases respectively, with 31 bases between them. The germline V gene has CDR1 SGHDT and CDR2 YYEEEE. The CDR3 loop spans 16 amino acids. The CDR3 is CASTPATGGYHRYAYF. In DNA form, the CDR3 reads TGTGCCAGCACCCCGGCGACAGGTGGATATCACAGATACGCGTATTTT.

The gene calls are TRBV5-5 and TRBJ2-1; 12 bases match TRBD2. The CDR3 extends over 15 amino acids. CDR1 and CDR2 (germline): SGHKS, YYEKEE (reference sequence). Trimming cost V 2 bases and J 15 bases; bases outside gene matches: 12. This chain's CDR3 is CASSFGRLAGVSAFF. The CDR3 DNA reads TGTGCCAGCAGCTTCGGCCGACTAGCGGGAGTGAGCGCGTTCTTC.